Following are 12 T cell receptor beta chains from one sample sequenced in a study of blood T cells in healthy people across ages. The use of a sample-barcoded 5' primer and a J-beta primer mix characterized a second PCR of roughly 7 to 11 cycles. TCRdb itself ran the 5' RACE reads through MiXCR, one entry per CDR3 protein. The data contain 540,000 or so distinct CDR3 sequences, around 48% of them singletons. The sequenced sample consisted of blood. These receptors all come from a man older than 75 in good health.

This chain connects TRBV18 to TRBJ2-4, with D tentatively TRBD1 or TRBD2 (6 bases each). The CDR3 is 13 residues long. Germline CDR1 is KGHSH and CDR2 is LQKENI. The V end lost 6 bases, the J end lost 4 bases, and 10 bases lay between the germline ends. The CDR3: CASSGGPKNIQYF. CDR3 nucleotides: TGTGCCAGCTCGGGGGGCCCTAAAAACATTCAGTACTTC.

This clonotype was counted between two and nine times. CDR3 DNA: TGTGCCAGCAGCACCCTCGCGGGGGGGCGCACAGATACGCAGTATTTT. It translates to CASSTLAGGRTDTQYF. The V call is TRBV5-6, the J call TRBJ2-3; 9 bases map to TRBD2. The CDR3 spans 16 residues. The V segment lost 4 bases and the J segment 1 base; nucleotides outside the gene matches: 7. Germline V CDR1 and CDR2: SGHDT, YYEEEE.

This clonotype has just a few counts. V usage is TRBV7-9 and J usage is TRBJ2-5; D not certain. The germline V gene encodes CDR1 SEHNR and CDR2 FQNEAQ (reference sequence). Trimming removed 3 bases from V and 3 bases from J, with 11 bases in between. The CDR3 totals 14 residues. CDR3 nucleotide sequence: TGTGCCAGCAGCTTCGGCAGTATTAAAGAGACCCAGTACTTC. Residues: CASSFGSIKETQYF.

This clonotype has more than one count but fewer than ten. The chain is built from TRBV27 and TRBJ2-1; 13 bases align to TRBD2. Germline V gene sequence: CDR1 MNHEY, CDR2 SMNVEV (reference sequence). The V and J ends lost 2 bases and 4 bases, in that order; junction bases with no gene match: 5. This CDR3 contains 17 residues. CDR3 coding DNA: TGTGCCAGCAGTTTAGCGGGACTAGCGGGACCTTACAATGAGCAGTTCTTC. Protein sequence: CASSLAGLAGPYNEQFF.

This clonotype has a handful of counts. The genes are TRBV4-2 and TRBJ2-5, with D perhaps given as TRBD1 or TRBD2 (7 bases each). This CDR3 spans 15 amino acids. Germline loops: CDR1 LGHNA, CDR2 YNFKEQ. Deletions cut 1 base from V and 8 bases from J, with 17 bases between. In nucleotides, the CDR3 is TGTGCCAGCAGCCAAGCACCAGGGGGGGGAACAACCCAGTACTTC. Translated, it gives CASSQAPGGGTTQYF.

This clonotype was detected ten times or more. The chain joins TRBV4-2 to TRBJ2-1; D may correspond to TRBD1 or TRBD2 (5 bases each). Germline loops: CDR1 LGHNA, CDR2 YNFKEQ. Trimming shortened V by 1 base and J by 4 bases, and 14 bases separated the two germline ends. CDR3 length equals 16 residues. CDR3 region: CASSQVGTSPYNEQFF. CDR3 nucleotides: TGTGCCAGCAGCCAAGTCGGGACCTCCCCTTACAATGAGCAGTTCTTC.

The rearrangement links TRBV28 to TRBJ1-5; the D gene is possibly TRBD1 (5 bases). The CDR3 covers 16 residues. Germline V gene data show CDR1 as MDHEN and CDR2 as SYDVKM. V was pared by 8 bases and J by 0 bases, with 17 bases between. The DNA of the CDR3 is TGTGCCAGCGCCCGGGACCAGTTGGGTAGCAATCAGCCCCAGCATTTT. Its protein is CASARDQLGSNQPQHF.

The chain has TRBV5-6 and TRBJ1-6, with TRBD1 identical over 9 bases. With 4 bases clipped from V and 7 bases from J, the junction kept 6 bases outside the gene matches. This CDR3 has 15 residues. CDR1 and CDR2 from the germline V gene are SGHDT and YYEEEE. The CDR3 DNA sequence: TGTGCCAGCAGCACGGCGACAGGGGGAAATTCACCCCTCCACTTT. As protein: CASSTATGGNSPLHF.

Regarding this clonotype: At one end the junction does not follow the germline gene, possibly because of a read error. The V call is TRBV6-5, the J call TRBJ2-5, with TRBD2 identical over 7 bases. The J call may be mistaken, given a closer DNA end match to TRBJ2-7. Germline CDR1 reads MNHEY; CDR2 reads SVGAGI. This CDR3 comprises 13 residues. The CDR3 reads CVSSYGLAYEQYF. The CDR3 nucleotides are TGTGTCAGCAGTTACGGACTAGCCTACGAGCAGTACTTC.

The rearrangement uses TRBV25-1 and TRBJ2-7; either TRBD1 or TRBD2 may supply D (5 bases each). The V end lost 4 bases, the J end lost 2 bases, and 15 bases lay between the germline ends. CDR1 MGHDK and CDR2 SYGVNS come from the germline V gene. The CDR3 spans 15 residues. The DNA of the CDR3 is TGTGCCAGCAGTGTCCCGGGACCCAGTGCCTACGAGCAGTACTTC. Translated: CASSVPGPSAYEQYF.

This clonotype has just a few counts. This sequence joins TRBV9 and TRBJ1-5, with a weak D call TRBD1 (5 bases). From germline, CDR1 is SGDLS and CDR2 YYNGEE. V was trimmed by 3 bases and J by 7 bases, leaving 14 bases between them. The CDR3 is 14 residues long. The DNA for the CDR3 is TGTGCCAGCAGCGCCCAGCCCGGGGGACAGCCCCAGCATTTT. It yields the protein CASSAQPGGQPQHF. The variable domain in full, with the rest retrieved from reference TRBV9 and TRBJ1-5, is DSGVTQTPKHLITATGQRVTLRCSPRSGDLSVYWYQQSLDQGLQFLIQYYNGEERAKGNILERFSAQQFPDLHSELNLSSLELGDSALYFCASSAQPGGQPQHFGDGTRLSIL.

V usage is TRBV29-1 and J usage is TRBJ1-1; 7 bases map to TRBD1. CDR3 length: 12 residues. Germline CDR1 is SQVTM and CDR2 is ANQGSEA. V lost 8 bases and J lost 2; bases outside the gene matches: 5. The CDR3 here is CSIQGSNTEAFF. The CDR3 DNA reads TGCAGCATACAGGGGAGTAACACTGAAGCTTTCTTT.